This T cell receptor beta chain was documented in a study of T cells after yellow fever vaccination. Turning to the study itself: Preparation of the low-cell-number fractions used SMART-Seq v4 Ultra Low Input. Study outcomes and limitations: In post-booster samples, most primary-vaccination clones reappeared (approximately 95% CD4, roughly 88% CD8). Contaminating bulk clonotypes could be abundant in FACS-sorted repertoires.

Making TCR cDNA involved 5'RACE template switching, which added UMIs and a universal primer site. TCRdb recomputed calls from the 5' RACE reads with MiXCR, one row per CDR3 protein. The sample shows 110,000 or so distinct CDR3 sequences, roughly 7.2% of them seen only once. This clonotype was found many times. Its antigen remains unknown. The source of this sequence is a man aged 18 to 30 who received the YFV17D yellow fever vaccine. Here the sequenced sample was CD4+ T cells sorted from PBMCs, taken about 41 days after the first yellow fever vaccination.

The CDR3 spells CAISGRGSMNTEAFF. DNA of the CDR3: TGTGCCATCAGTGGCAGGGGAAGCATGAACACTGAAGCTTTCTTT. The rearrangement joins TRBV10-3 to TRBJ1-1, with a tentative D call TRBD1 (6 bases). CDR3 length: 15 residues. Germline assignment: CDR1 ENHRY and CDR2 SYGVKD. Trimming removed 4 bases at V and 0 bases at J, with 12 bases between.